A selection of T cell receptor beta chains follows, all from one sample in a study of shared clonotypes between healthy human individuals. Data came from immunoSEQ multiplex PCR; TCRdb stores just in-frame clones and leaves some out. The profile shows around 1 million clones, 60% to 85% of them singletons. The material sequenced was memory CD4+ T cells sorted from blood. These receptors originate from a man aged 18-30 years in good health. CDR3s include the opening cysteine and the closing phenylalanine or tryptophan. Fields, in order: J gene, clone size, D gene, V gene, CDR3 protein, CDR3 DNA. The D gene is left open where the match is weak. Some rows have no size entry. The others give once, few or many, or a class for an expanded clone.

>TRBJ2-3|few|TRBD1|TRBV7-9
CASSLWTGGEDTQYF
TGTGCCAGCAGCTTATGGACAGGGGGGGAGGATACGCAGTATTTT
>TRBJ2-1|.|TRBD2|TRBV27
CASRAPSGAYNEQFF
TGTGCCAGCAGGGCGCCTAGCGGGGCCTACAATGAGCAGTTCTTC
>TRBJ1-1|.|.|TRBV7-9
CASTESQGMNTEAFF
TGTGCCAGCACCGAATCCCAGGGAATGAACACTGAAGCTTTCTTT
>TRBJ1-5|.|TRBD1|TRBV19
CASRGQGLYQPQHF
TGTGCCAGTAGAGGACAGGGACTCTACCAGCCCCAGCATTTT
>TRBJ2-1|.|TRBD2|TRBV6-5
CASRTSGRAQFF
TGTGCCAGCAGGACTAGCGGGAGGGCCCAGTTCTTC
>TRBJ1-2|.|TRBD1|TRBV19
CASSTGTGANYGYTF
TGTGCCAGTAGTACCGGGACAGGGGCTAACTATGGCTACACCTTC
>TRBJ2-7|.|TRBD2|TRBV7-2
CASSLMTGTSGREQYF
TGTGCCAGCAGCTTAATGACAGGGACTAGCGGGCGGGAGCAGTACTTC
>TRBJ2-3|.|TRBD1|TRBV5-1
CASSLALQRTGTVDTQYF
TGCGCCAGCAGCTTGGCCTTACAAAGGACAGGGACCGTGGATACGCAGTATTTT
>TRBJ1-4|.|TRBD1|TRBV2
CASGVTGGGEKLFF
TGTGCCAGCGGGGTGACAGGGGGCGGAGAAAAACTGTTTTTT
>TRBJ2-3|.|.|TRBV11-2
CASSLEWGKGDTQYF
TGTGCCAGCAGCTTAGAATGGGGAAAAGGAGATACGCAGTATTTT
>TRBJ1-1|few|.|TRBV28
CAGGRNTEAFF
TGTGCCGGGGGACGAAACACTGAAGCTTTCTTT
>TRBJ1-5|.|.|TRBV28
CASSLRAANGPQHF
TGTGCCAGCAGTTTAAGGGCGGCTAATGGGCCCCAGCATTTT
>TRBJ2-5|.|.|TRBV5-4
CASSFDIQETQYF
TGTGCCAGCAGCTTTGACATCCAAGAGACCCAGTACTTC
>TRBJ2-2|once|TRBD1|TRBV18
CASSLGTGNRELFF
TGTGCCAGCTCCCTCGGGACAGGGAACAGGGAGCTGTTTTTT
>TRBJ2-3|.|TRBD1|TRBV19
CASGTGFTDTQYF
TGTGCCAGCGGGACAGGATTCACAGATACGCAGTATTTT
>TRBJ1-4|.|.|TRBV7-9
CASSLAYEGSNEKLFF
TGTGCCAGCAGCTTAGCTTACGAGGGGAGTAATGAAAAACTGTTTTTT
>TRBJ2-7|.|.|TRBV6-1
CASSERERYEQYF
TGTGCCAGCAGTGAACGGGAGAGGTACGAGCAGTACTTC
>TRBJ2-3|.|.|TRBV29-1
CSVRGRATHTDTQYF
TGCAGCGTTAGGGGGAGAGCGACTCACACAGATACGCAGTATTTT
>TRBJ2-1|once|TRBD2|TRBV5-1
CASSLAGGWNEQFF
TGCGCCAGCAGCTTGGCGGGAGGGTGGAATGAGCAGTTCTTC
>TRBJ1-5|many|TRBD1|TRBV30
CAWNLGQGLNQPQHF
TGTGCCTGGAACCTCGGACAGGGCCTGAATCAGCCCCAGCATTTT
>TRBJ2-1|.|TRBD1|TRBV18
CASSPGVQGARNEQFF
TGTGCCAGCTCACCGGGGGTACAGGGGGCGCGGAATGAGCAGTTCTTC
>TRBJ1-1|.|.|TRBV10-3
CAISPGAENTEAFF
TGTGCCATCAGCCCTGGGGCGGAGAACACTGAAGCTTTCTTT
>TRBJ2-1|.|.|TRBV7-9
CASSLGGSYNEQFF
TGTGCCAGCAGCTTAGGGGGGTCCTACAATGAGCAGTTCTTC
>TRBJ2-3|.|.|TRBV7-9
CASSFTLGTDTQYF
TGTGCCAGCAGCTTTACACTGGGCACAGATACGCAGTATTTT
>TRBJ2-5|.|TRBD2|TRBV5-1
CASSLAGGEETQYF
TGCGCCAGCAGCTTGGCTGGGGGGGAAGAGACCCAGTACTTC
>TRBJ2-6|.|.|TRBV7-2
CASSSGSLSGANVLTF
TGTGCCAGCAGCTCCGGTAGTTTGTCCGGGGCCAACGTCCTGACTTTC
>TRBJ2-3|.|.|TRBV5-4
CASSLGGNTDTQYF
TGTGCCAGCAGCTTGGGAGGAAACACAGATACGCAGTATTTT